Sequencing of this TCR beta chain was carried out in a study of blood T cell repertoires in COVID-19. The table came from immunoSEQ multiplex PCR; TCRdb's copy has only in-frame clones and leaves some out. Of 200,000 to 250,000 clones listed, 65% to 90% were seen once; the top ten hold 2% to 3%. The germline V gene has CDR1 MNHEY and CDR2 SVGEGT. This CDR3 has 13 residues. V lost 3 bases to trimming and J lost 8 bases, with 13 bases between them. This clonotype was obtained from a woman in her seventies with COVID-19, enrolled during active disease. Sequenced material: peripheral blood. This rearrangement joins TRBV6-2 or TRBV6-3 to TRBJ1-2; D is unclear. The chain's CDR3 is CASSYWLGRGYTF. CDR3 sequence (DNA): TGTGCCAGCAGTTATTGGCTAGGTCGGGGCTACACCTTC.